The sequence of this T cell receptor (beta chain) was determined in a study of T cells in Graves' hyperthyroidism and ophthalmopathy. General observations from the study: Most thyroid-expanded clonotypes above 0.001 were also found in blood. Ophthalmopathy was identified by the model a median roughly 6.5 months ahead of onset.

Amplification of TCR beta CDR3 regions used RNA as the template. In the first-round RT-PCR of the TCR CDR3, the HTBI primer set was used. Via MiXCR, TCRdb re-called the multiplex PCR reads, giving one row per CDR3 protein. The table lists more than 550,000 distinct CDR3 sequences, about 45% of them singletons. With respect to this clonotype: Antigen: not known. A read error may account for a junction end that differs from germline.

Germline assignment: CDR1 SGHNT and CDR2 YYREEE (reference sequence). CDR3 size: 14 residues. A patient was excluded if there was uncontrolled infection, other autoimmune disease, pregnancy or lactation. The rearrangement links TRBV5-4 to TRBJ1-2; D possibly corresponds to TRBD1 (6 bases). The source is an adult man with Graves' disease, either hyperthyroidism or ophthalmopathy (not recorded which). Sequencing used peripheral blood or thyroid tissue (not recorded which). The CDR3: CASSQSTGMGGNTF. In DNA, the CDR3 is TGTGCCAGCAGCCAATCAACAGGGATGGGTGGCAACACCTTC.